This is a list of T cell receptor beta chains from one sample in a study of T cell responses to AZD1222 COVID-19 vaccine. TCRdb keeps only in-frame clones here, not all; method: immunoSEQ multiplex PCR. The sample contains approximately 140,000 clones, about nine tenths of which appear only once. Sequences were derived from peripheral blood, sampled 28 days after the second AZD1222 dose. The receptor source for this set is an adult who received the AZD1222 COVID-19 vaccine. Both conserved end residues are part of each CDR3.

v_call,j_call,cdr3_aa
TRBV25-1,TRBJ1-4,CASSAGTGGEKLFF
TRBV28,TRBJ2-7,CASISGGGGTYEQYF
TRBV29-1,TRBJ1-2,CSVAAANYGYTF
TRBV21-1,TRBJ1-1,CASSVRGRTEAFF
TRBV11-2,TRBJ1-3,CASSLVVGSGGGNTIYF
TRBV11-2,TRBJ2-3,CASSLLLRGAEDTQYF
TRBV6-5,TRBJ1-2,CASSYLRRGLGYGYTF
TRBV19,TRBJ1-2,CASSTQGELYGYTF
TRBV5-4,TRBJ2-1,CASSLARLAGGSRSEQFF
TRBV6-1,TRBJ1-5,CASSENQPQHF
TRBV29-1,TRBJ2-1,CSVDLTLVAGAYNEQFF
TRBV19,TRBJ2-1,CASSKAGAPRPNEQFF
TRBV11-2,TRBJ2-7,CASTRIGGTGEHEQYF
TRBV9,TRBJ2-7,CASSAWGTSVHEQYF
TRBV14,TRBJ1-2,CASSRHWGRGMRDGYTF
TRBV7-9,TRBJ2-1,CASSPPGFAGDNEQFF
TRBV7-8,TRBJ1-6,CASSQTRTSNSPLHF
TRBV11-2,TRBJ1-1,CASSSGQGAHSNTEAFF
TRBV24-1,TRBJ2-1,CATTQGPSRDNNEQFF
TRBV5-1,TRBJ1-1,CASSVGQGMNTEAFF
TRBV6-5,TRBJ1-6,CASSRTGMDSPLHF
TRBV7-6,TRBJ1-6,CASSLETVSNSPLHF
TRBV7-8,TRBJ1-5,CASGLDPHQPQHF
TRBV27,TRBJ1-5,CASSFEGRGNQPQHF
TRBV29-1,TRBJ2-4,CSVLDRGAKNIQYF
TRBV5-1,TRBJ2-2,CASSLGAGVNTGELFF
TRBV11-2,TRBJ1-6,CASSPDMSSYNSPLHF
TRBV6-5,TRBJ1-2,CASSTDRREYGYTF
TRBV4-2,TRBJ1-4,CASSQATVNEKLFF
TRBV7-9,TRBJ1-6,CASSLGSGGVKDSPLHF
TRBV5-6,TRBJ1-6,CASSLGGSPLHF
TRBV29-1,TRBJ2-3,CSVEPNTDTQYF
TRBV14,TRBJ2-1,CASSQVSLYPGEQFF
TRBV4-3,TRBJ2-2,CASSPHGRAGDSGELFF
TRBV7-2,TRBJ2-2,CASSLSWDLRAGELFF
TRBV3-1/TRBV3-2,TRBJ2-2,CASSPIAGANTGELFF
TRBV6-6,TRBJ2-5,CASSPGTTTIIQETQYF
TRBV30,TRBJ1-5,CAWGQGGGQPQHF
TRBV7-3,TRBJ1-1,CASSSTGNTEAFF
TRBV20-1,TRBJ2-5,CSASRGSGGAAETQYF
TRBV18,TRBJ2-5,CASSPSMGQETQYF
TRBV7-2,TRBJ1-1,CASRTGGASEAFF
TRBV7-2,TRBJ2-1,CASSVILGREQFF
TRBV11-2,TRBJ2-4,CASSSGISGLAKNIQYF
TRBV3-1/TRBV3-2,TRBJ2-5,CASSLLAGNQETQYF
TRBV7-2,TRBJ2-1,CASGRGLYNEQFF
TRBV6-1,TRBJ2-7,CASSEAPSNHYEQYF
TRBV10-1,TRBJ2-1,CASSGASGGLRDNEQFF
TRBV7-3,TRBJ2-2,CASSSDRRNTGELFF
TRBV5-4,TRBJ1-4,CASSLKSGGRSEKLFF
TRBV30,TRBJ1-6,CAWSVARALPYNSPLHF
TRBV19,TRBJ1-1,CASSTPVNTEAFF
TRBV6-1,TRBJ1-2,CASSEVDRSGYTF
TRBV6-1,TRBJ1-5,CASSKGGQPGGQPQHF
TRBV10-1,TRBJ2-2,CASSGGLAGERTGELFF
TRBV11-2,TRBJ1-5,CASSLGRYSNQPQHF
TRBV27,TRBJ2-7,CASTGGPRGEQYF
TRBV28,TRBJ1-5,CASRLAVADPNQPQHF
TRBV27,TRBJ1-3,CASSLLGRAGNTIYF